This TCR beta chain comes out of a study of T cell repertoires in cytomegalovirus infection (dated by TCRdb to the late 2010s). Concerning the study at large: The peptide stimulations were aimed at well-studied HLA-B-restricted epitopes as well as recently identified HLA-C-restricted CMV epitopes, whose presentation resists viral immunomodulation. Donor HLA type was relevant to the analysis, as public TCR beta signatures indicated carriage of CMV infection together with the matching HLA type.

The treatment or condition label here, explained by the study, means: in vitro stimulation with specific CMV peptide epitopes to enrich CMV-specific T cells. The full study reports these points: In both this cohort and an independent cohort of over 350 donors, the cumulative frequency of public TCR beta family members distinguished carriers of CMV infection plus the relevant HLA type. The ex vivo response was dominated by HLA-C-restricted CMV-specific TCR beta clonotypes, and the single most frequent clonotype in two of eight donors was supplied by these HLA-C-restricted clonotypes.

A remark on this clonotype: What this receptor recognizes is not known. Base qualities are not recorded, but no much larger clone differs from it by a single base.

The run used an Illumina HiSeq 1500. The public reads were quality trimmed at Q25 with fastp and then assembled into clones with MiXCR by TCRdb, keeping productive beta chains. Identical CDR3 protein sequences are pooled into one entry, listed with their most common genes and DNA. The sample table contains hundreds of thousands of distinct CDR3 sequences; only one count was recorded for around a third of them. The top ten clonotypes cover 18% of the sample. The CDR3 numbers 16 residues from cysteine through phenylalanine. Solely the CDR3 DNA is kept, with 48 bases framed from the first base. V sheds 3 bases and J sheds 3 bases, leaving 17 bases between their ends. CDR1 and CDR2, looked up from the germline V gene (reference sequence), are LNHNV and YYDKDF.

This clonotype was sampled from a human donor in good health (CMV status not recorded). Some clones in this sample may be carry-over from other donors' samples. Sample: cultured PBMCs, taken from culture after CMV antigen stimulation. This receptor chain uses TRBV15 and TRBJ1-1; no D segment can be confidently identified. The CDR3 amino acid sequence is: CATSRVTPPGDTEAFF. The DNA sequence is TGTGCCACCAGCAGGGTAACGCCCCCTGGGGACACTGAAGCTTTCTTT. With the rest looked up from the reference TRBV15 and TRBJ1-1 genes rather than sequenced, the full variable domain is DAMVIQNPRYQVTQFGKPVTLSCSQTLNHNVMYWYQQKSSQAPKLLFHYYDKDFNNEADTPDNFQSRRPNTSFCFLDIRSPGLGDTAMYLCATSRVTPPGDTEAFFGQGTRLTVV.